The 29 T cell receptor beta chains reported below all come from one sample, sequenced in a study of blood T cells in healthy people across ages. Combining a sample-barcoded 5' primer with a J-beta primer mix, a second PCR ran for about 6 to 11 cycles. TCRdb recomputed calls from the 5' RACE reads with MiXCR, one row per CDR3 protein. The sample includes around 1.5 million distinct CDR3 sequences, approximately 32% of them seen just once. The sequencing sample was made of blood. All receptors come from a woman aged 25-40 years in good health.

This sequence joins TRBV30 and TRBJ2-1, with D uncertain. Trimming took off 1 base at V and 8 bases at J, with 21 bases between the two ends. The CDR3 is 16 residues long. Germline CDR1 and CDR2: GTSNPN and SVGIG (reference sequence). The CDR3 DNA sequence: TGTGCCTGGAGTGAGGTCCGACCCGTCTCTGGGGATGAGCAGTTCTTC. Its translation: CAWSEVRPVSGDEQFF.

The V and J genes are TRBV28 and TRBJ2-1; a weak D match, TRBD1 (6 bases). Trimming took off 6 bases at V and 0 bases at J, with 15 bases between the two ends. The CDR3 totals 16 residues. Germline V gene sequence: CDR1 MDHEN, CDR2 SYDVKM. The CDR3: CASSPAGDTSYNEQFF. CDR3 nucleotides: TGTGCCAGCAGCCCCGCAGGGGACACCTCCTACAATGAGCAGTTCTTC.

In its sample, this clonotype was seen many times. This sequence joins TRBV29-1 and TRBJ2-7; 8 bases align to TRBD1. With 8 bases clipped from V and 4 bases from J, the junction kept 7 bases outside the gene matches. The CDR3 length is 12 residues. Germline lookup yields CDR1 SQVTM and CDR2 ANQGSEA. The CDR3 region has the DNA TGCAGCTTTAGGACAGGGAGATACGAGCAGTACTTC. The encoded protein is CSFRTGRYEQYF.

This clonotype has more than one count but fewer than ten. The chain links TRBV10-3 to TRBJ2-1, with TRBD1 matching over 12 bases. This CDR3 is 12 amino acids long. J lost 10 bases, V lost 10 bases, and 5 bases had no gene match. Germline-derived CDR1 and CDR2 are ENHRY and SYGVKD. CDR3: CATGQGALEQFF. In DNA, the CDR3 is TGTGCCACGGGACAGGGGGCTTTGGAGCAGTTCTTC.

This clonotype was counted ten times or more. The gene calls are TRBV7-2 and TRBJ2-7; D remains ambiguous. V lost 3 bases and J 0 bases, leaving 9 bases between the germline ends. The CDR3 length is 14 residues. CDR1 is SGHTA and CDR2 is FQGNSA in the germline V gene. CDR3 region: CASSFQPSSYEQYF. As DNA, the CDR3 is TGTGCCAGCAGCTTTCAGCCCAGCTCCTACGAGCAGTACTTC.

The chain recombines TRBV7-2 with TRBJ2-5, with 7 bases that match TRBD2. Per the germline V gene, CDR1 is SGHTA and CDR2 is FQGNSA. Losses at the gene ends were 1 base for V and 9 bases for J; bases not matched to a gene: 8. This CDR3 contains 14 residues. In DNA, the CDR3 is TGTGCCAGCAGCTTAGGGGGGGGGGAGAGGGCCCAGTACTTC. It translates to CASSLGGGERAQYF.

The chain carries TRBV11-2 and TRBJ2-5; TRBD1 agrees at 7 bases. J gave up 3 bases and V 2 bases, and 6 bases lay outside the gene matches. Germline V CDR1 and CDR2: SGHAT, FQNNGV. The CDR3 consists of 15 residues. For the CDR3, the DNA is TGTGCCAGCAGCTTAACCGGGACAGTCAAAGAGACCCAGTACTTC. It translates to CASSLTGTVKETQYF. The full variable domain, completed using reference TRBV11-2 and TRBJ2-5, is EAGVAQSPRYKIIEKRQSVAFWCNPISGHATLYWYQQILGQGPKLLIQFQNNGVVDDSQLPKDRFSAERLKGVDSTLKIQPAKLEDSAVYLCASSLTGTVKETQYFGPGTRLLVL.

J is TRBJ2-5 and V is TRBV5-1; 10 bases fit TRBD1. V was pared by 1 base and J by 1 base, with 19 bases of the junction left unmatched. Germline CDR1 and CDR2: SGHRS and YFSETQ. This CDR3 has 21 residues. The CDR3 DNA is TGCGCCAGCAGCTTGACCGGGGGCTGGGACAGGGGCCGCGGAATCCAAGAGACCCAGTACTTC. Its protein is CASSLTGGWDRGRGIQETQYF.

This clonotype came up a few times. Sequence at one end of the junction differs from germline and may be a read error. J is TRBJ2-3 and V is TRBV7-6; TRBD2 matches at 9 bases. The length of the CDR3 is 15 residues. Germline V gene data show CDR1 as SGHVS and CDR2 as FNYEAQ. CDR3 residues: CASSFASGVTGTQYF. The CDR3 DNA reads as TGTGCCAGCAGCTTTGCTAGCGGGGTGACAGGTACGCAGTATTTT.

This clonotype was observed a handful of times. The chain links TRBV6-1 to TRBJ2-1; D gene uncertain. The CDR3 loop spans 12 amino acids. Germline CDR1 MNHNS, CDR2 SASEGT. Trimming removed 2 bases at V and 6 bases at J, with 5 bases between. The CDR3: CASSENSNEQFF. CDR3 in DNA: TGTGCCAGCAGTGAAAATAGCAATGAGCAGTTCTTC.

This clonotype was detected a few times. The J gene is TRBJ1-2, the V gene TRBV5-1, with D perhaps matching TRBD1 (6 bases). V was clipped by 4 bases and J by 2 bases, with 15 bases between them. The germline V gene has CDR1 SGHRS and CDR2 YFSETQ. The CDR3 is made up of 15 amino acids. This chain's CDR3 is CASSRLPDRNYGYTF. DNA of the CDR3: TGCGCCAGCAGCCGTTTACCCGACAGGAACTATGGCTACACCTTC.

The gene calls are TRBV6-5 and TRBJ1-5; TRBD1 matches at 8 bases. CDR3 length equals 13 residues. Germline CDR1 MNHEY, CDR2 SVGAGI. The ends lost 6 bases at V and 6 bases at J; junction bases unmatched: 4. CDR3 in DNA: TGTGCCAGCAGGACAGGGGAGGCTCAGCCCCAGCATTTT. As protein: CASRTGEAQPQHF.

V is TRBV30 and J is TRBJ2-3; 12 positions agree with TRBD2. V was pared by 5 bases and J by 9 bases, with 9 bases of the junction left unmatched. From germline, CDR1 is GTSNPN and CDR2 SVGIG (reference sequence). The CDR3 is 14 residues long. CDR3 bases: TGTGCCTGGTCCCTAGCGGGAGGGCCAGGAACGCAGTATTTT. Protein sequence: CAWSLAGGPGTQYF.

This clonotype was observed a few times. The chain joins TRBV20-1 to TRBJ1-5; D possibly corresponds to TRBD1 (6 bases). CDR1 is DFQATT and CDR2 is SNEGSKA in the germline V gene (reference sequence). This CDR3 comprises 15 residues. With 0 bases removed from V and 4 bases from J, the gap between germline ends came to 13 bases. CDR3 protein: CSAREEGVQNQPQHF. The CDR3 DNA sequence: TGCAGTGCTAGAGAAGAGGGGGTCCAAAATCAGCCCCAGCATTTT.

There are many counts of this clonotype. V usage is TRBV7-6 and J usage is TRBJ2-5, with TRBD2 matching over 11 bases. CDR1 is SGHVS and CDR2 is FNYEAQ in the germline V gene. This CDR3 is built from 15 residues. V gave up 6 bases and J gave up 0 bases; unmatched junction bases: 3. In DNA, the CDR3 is TGTGCCAGCAGTTATAGCGGGAGGGACCAAGAGACCCAGTACTTC. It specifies CASSYSGRDQETQYF.

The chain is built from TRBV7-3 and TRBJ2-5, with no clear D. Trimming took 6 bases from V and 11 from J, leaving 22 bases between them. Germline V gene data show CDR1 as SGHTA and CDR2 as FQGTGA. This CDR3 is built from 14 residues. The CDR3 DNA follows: TGTGCCAGCAGTAACCAATGGGGATCGGATGAGCAGTACTTC. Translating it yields CASSNQWGSDEQYF.

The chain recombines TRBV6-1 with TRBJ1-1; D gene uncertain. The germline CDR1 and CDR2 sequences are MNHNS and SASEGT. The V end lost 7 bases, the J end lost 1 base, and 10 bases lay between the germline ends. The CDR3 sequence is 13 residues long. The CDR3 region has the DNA TGTGCCAGCATAGAGGCGCGGAACACTGAAGCTTTCTTT. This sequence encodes CASIEARNTEAFF.

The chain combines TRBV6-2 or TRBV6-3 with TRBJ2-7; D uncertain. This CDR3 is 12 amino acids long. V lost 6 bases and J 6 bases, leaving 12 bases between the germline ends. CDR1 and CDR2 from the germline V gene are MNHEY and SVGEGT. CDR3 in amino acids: CASRTTGVEQYF. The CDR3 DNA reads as TGTGCCAGCAGAACGACTGGCGTCGAGCAGTACTTC.

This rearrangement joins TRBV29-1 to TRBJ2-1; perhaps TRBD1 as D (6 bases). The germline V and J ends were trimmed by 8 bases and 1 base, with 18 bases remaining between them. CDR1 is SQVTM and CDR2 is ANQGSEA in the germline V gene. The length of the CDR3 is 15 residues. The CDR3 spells CSFPSRDTSYNEQFF. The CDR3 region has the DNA TGCAGCTTCCCTTCCCGGGACACATCCTACAATGAGCAGTTCTTC.

This CDR3 is CASSLGGGDRIYGYTF. The CDR3 DNA follows: TGTGCCAGCAGCTTAGGGGGGGGGGACAGAATCTATGGCTACACCTTC. The genes are TRBV7-2 and TRBJ1-2; 7 bases match TRBD1. Per the germline V gene, CDR1 is SGHTA and CDR2 is FQGNSA. The CDR3 is 16 residues long. V lost 1 base and J lost 4; bases outside the gene matches: 9.

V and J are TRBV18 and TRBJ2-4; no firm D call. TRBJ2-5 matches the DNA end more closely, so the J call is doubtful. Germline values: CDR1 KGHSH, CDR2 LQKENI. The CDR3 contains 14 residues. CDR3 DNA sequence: TGTGCCAGCTCACCTGGTACGCCTCGATGGACCCAGTACTTC. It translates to CASSPGTPRWTQYF.

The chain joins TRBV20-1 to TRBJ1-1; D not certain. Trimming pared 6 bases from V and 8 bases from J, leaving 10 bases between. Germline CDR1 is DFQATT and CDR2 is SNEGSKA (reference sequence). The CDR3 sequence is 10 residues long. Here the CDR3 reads CSAFRFEAFF. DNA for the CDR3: TGCAGTGCCTTTAGGTTCGAAGCTTTCTTT.

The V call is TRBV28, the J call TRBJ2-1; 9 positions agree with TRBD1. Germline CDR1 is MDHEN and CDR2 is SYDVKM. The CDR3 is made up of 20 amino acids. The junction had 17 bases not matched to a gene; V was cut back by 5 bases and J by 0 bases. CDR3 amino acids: CASSMGVRDRDLTSYNEQFF. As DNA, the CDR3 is TGTGCCAGCAGTATGGGGGTCCGGGACAGGGATTTAACCTCCTACAATGAGCAGTTCTTC.

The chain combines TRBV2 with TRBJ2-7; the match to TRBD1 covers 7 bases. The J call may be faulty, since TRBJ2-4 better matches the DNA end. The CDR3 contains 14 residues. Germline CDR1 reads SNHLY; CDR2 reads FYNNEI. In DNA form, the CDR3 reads TGTGCCAGCAGCCCAACAGGGGTGAGAAACATTCAGTACTTC. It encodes CASSPTGVRNIQYF.

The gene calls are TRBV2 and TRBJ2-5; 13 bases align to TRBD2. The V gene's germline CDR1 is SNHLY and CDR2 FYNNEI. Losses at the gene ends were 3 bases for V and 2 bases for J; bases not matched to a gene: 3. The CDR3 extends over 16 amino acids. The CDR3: CASSDSGLAGQETQYF. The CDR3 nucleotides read TGTGCCAGCAGTGACTCGGGACTAGCGGGGCAAGAGACCCAGTACTTC.

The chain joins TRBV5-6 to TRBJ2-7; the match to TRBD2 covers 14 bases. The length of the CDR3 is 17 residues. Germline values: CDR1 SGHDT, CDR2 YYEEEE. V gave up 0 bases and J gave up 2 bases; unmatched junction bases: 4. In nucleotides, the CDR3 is TGTGCCAGCAGCTTGGACGGGACTAGCGGGGGACCCTACGAGCAGTACTTC. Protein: CASSLDGTSGGPYEQYF.

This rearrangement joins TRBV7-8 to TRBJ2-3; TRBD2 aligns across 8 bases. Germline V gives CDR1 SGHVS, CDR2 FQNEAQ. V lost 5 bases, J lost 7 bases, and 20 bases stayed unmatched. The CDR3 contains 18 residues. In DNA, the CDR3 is TGTGCCAGCAGCCCGGGGGCTAGCGGGTGGAGAGGGGGGAATACGCAGTATTTT. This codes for CASSPGASGWRGGNTQYF.

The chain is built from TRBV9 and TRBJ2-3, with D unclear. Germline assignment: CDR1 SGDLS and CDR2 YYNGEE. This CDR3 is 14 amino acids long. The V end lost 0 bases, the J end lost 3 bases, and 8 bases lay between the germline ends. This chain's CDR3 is CASSVARDTDTQYF. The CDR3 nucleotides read TGTGCCAGCAGCGTAGCGAGAGATACAGATACGCAGTATTTT.

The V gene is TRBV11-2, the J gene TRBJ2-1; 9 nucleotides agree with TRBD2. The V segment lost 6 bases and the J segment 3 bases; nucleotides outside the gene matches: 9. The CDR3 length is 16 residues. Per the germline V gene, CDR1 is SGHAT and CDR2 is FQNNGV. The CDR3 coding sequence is TGTGCCAGCAGATTATCGCGGGGGGGGGTCTACAATGAGCAGTTCTTC. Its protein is CASRLSRGGVYNEQFF.